This T cell receptor (beta chain) originates from a study of lymphopenia after photon versus proton radiotherapy. Whole-study findings and limits: In patients who died, overall survival fell as post-nadir TCR diversity dropped more. Proton therapy kept repertoires fairly stable, unlike photons, which gained effector/memory cells. Post-nadir diversity loss with photons came from oligoclonal expansion, particularly CD8+ Temra cells. Authors raise, but do not show, better survival with proton therapy.

Here immunoSEQ multiplex PCR was the method, and the copy in TCRdb shows in-frame clones only, minus some. The sample contains more than 9,500 clones, 89% of which appear only once. About this clone itself: Its specificity is unknown.

Trimming removed 6 bases at V and 5 bases at J, with 20 bases between. The germline gives CDR1 SQVTM, CDR2 ANQGSEA. The CDR3 consists of 14 residues. This chain connects TRBV29-1 to TRBJ2-7; D may match TRBD1 or TRBD2 (7 bases each). Sequenced material: peripheral blood, taken from a patient treated with proton-based radiotherapy. The receptor comes from a man in his 60s with pancreatic cancer. The CDR3 loop reads CSVKPQGGRNEQYF. CDR3 bases: TGCAGCGTCAAGCCCCAGGGGGGGCGAAACGAGCAGTACTTC.